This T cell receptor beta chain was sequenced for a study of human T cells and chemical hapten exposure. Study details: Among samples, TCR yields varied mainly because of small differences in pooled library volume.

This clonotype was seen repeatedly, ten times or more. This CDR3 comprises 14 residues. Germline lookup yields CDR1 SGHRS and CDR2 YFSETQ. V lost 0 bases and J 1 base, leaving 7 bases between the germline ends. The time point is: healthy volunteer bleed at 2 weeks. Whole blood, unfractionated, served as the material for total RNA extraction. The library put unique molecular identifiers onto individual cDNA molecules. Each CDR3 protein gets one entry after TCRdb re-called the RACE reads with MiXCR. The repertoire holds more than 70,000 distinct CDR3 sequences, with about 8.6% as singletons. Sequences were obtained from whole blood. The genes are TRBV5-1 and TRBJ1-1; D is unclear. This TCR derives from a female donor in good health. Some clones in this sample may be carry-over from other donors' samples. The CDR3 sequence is CASSLEAGNTEAFF. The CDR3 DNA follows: TGCGCCAGCAGCTTGGAGGCAGGGAACACTGAAGCTTTCTTT. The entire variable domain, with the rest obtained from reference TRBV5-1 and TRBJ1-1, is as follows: KAGVTQTPRYLIKTRGQQVTLSCSPISGHRSVSWYQQTPGQGLQFLFEYFSETQRNKGNFPGRFSGRQFSNSRSEMNVSTLELGDSALYLCASSLEAGNTEAFFGQGTRLTVV.